This T cell receptor beta chain was captured in a study of blood T cell repertoires in COVID-19. At the level of the study: The origin of the acute and convalescent COVID-19 samples was the United States, Italy and Spain.

This clone was recorded a few times. The CDR3 runs to 11 residues. Germline V gene sequence: CDR1 ENHRY, CDR2 SYGVKD. Trimming stripped 6 bases from V and 9 bases from J, with 12 bases between. Individuals drawn from 24 US areas were about 18 to 89 years old. Grouping used clinical history reported by participants in a survey and questionnaire. Authors' processing steps: Amplification with reference gene primers provided the estimates of nucleated cell counts. Data came from immunoSEQ multiplex PCR; TCRdb stores just in-frame clones and leaves some out. That table gives V, J and clone size, and the DNA gave D and trimming. The table lists under 250,000 clones, roughly 85% of them singletons, with 9.1% in the top ten.

The specimen sequenced was PBMCs or T cells enriched from blood (not recorded which). The sequence derives from a woman in her 50s with acute COVID-19. The gene calls are TRBV10-3 and TRBJ2-7, with D perhaps matching TRBD1 (6 bases). The CDR3 DNA follows: TGTGCCATCAGGGATGGACAGTCGCAGTACTTC. Translated, it gives CAIRDGQSQYF.